The 29 T cell receptor beta chains reported below all come from one sample, sequenced in a study of cytomegalovirus exposure and HLA in healthy donors listed by TCRdb under 2017. The library relied on the immunoSEQ multiplex PCR assay. A mixture of 60 forward primers for TCR Vbeta segments and 13 reverse primers for TCR Jbeta segments was used in the multiplex PCR. The table was pulled from immuneACCESS by TCRdb, which kept in-frame rearrangements only. Such tables lose some clones; where checked, under half of the loss comes from unresolved V genes, and the rest has no known cause. For this sample there are about 96,000 clones; about four fifths appear just once. The ten largest clones capture over 12% of the sample. The sequencing input was PBMCs. The receptors were sampled from a woman in her 70s in good health and CMV-seropositive.

J is TRBJ2-3 and V is TRBV7-2; tentative D call: TRBD2 (6 bases). The V and J ends lost 5 bases and 6 bases respectively, with 18 bases between them. This CDR3 comprises 15 residues. The germline V gene encodes CDR1 SGHTA and CDR2 FQGNSA. Written as DNA, the CDR3 is TGTGCCAGCAGCAATCGGGGGACTTCGGTGGATACGCAGTATTTT. It codes for CASSNRGTSVDTQYF.

The CDR3 here is CASSLTSGATGELFF. CDR3 bases: TGTGCCAGCAGTCTGACTAGCGGAGCTACCGGGGAGCTGTTTTTT. This rearrangement joins TRBV28 to TRBJ2-2; 9 bases align to TRBD2. Germline CDR1 MDHEN, CDR2 SYDVKM. The CDR3 is 15 residues long. The V segment lost 5 bases and the J segment 5 bases; nucleotides outside the gene matches: 6.

This chain links TRBV11-3 with TRBJ2-5; D is unclear. This CDR3 is built from 13 residues. CDR1 and CDR2 from the germline V gene are SGHNT and YENEEA. The V end lost 1 base, the J end lost 2 bases, and 5 bases lay between the germline ends. As DNA, the CDR3 is TGTGCCAGCAGCTTAGCCAGACAAGAGACCCAGTACTTC. This gives the protein CASSLARQETQYF.

This clone has more than one count but fewer than ten. The chain links TRBV7-8 to TRBJ1-4; D unclear. This CDR3 comprises 13 residues. Trimming took 5 bases from V and 8 from J, leaving 12 bases between them. Germline V gene sequence: CDR1 SGHVS, CDR2 FQNEAQ. CDR3 in amino acids: CASSAHGGEKLFF. Here the CDR3 DNA reads TGTGCCAGCAGCGCCCACGGCGGGGAAAAACTGTTTTTT.

The chain links TRBV4-3 to TRBJ2-7, with D perhaps TRBD1 (5 bases). Deletions cut 0 bases from V and 2 bases from J, with 14 bases between. Per germline, CDR1 LGHNA and CDR2 YSLEER. The CDR3 length is 16 residues. DNA of the CDR3: TGCGCCAGCAGCCAAGAGGCAGGGTACTCAACCTACGAGCAGTACTTC. Translating it yields CASSQEAGYSTYEQYF.

This clone was recorded a few times. This rearrangement joins TRBV19 to TRBJ2-2, with TRBD1 matching 7 bases. Germline loops: CDR1 LNHDA, CDR2 SQIVND (reference sequence). J lost 2 bases, V lost 3 bases, and 9 bases had no gene match. The CDR3 contains 17 residues. CDR3: CASSILIGTENTGELFF. The CDR3 DNA is TGTGCCAGTAGTATCCTTATCGGGACAGAAAACACCGGGGAGCTGTTTTTT. The full variable domain, in which reference TRBV19 and TRBJ2-2 provide the parts outside the CDR3, is DGGITQSPKYLFRKEGQNVTLSCEQNLNHDAMYWYRQDPGQGLRLIYYSQIVNDFQKGDIAEGYSVSREKKESFPLTVTSAQKNPTAFYLCASSILIGTENTGELFFGEGSRLTVL.

The chain carries TRBV5-1 and TRBJ2-1; 10 nucleotides agree with TRBD2. The length of the CDR3 is 16 residues. CDR1 and CDR2 from the germline V gene are SGHRS and YFSETQ. Unmatched junction bases numbered 8, after V lost 0 bases and J lost 8 bases. The CDR3 reads CASSLVPSGSFHEQFF. DNA for the CDR3: TGCGCCAGCAGCTTGGTTCCTAGCGGGAGCTTCCATGAGCAGTTCTTC.

This clone was recorded a few times. In the same sample, other DNA sequences code for this CDR3. The rearrangement links TRBV9 to TRBJ1-3; 8 bases agree with TRBD1. Germline trimming cut 0 bases from V and 1 base from J; bases unmatched to any gene: 6. CDR1 is SGDLS, CDR2 YYNGEE, per germline. This CDR3 comprises 17 residues. The CDR3 here is CASSVARQGTSGNTIYF. The CDR3 region has the DNA TGTGCCAGCAGCGTAGCTCGACAGGGGACATCTGGAAACACCATATATTTT.

V is TRBV10-3 and J is TRBJ1-5; possibly TRBD1 for D (6 bases). The V end was cut by 10 bases, the J end by 7 bases, with 17 bases between. The CDR3 has 13 amino acids. CDR1 is ENHRY, CDR2 SYGVKD, per germline. The CDR3 sequence: CASRGGAGQPQHF. For the CDR3, the DNA is TGTGCCAGCAGAGGGGGGGCGGGGCAGCCCCAGCATTTT.

This clone was observed a single time. This chain uses TRBV19 with TRBJ1-1, with 7 positions matching TRBD1. Losses at the gene ends were 2 bases for V and 11 bases for J; bases not matched to a gene: 14. CDR1 is LNHDA, CDR2 SQIVND, per germline (reference sequence). The CDR3 totals 15 residues. The CDR3 protein is CASSITRDSRGRAFF. DNA of the CDR3: TGTGCCAGTAGTATAACGCGGGACAGCCGGGGTCGGGCTTTCTTT.

The V and J genes are TRBV5-4 and TRBJ2-7; 10 positions agree with TRBD1. V dropped 4 bases and J dropped 5; count of bases not matched to a gene: 9. Germline CDR1 reads SGHNT; CDR2 reads YYREEE (reference sequence). This CDR3 has 15 residues. The CDR3 sequence is CASSPGQGSEDEQYF. The DNA for the CDR3 is TGTGCCAGCAGCCCGGGACAGGGGTCCGAGGACGAGCAGTACTTC.

The chain recombines TRBV11-2 with TRBJ2-7; TRBD1 aligns across 8 bases. Germline lookup yields CDR1 SGHAT and CDR2 FQNNGV. V gave up 2 bases and J gave up 3 bases; unmatched junction bases: 3. The CDR3 is made up of 14 amino acids. The CDR3 coding sequence is TGTGCCAGCAGCTTACGGGACAGGAGCTACGAGCAGTACTTC. This codes for CASSLRDRSYEQYF.

This chain joins TRBV5-5 and TRBJ2-6; D call uncertain. The V and J ends lost 0 bases and 3 bases respectively, with 13 bases between them. Germline V gene lookup returns CDR1 SGHKS and CDR2 YYEKEE (reference sequence). The CDR3 length is 17 residues. The CDR3 is CASSLEYPVFGANVLTF. CDR3 nucleotides: TGTGCCAGCAGCTTGGAGTACCCAGTCTTTGGGGCCAACGTCCTGACTTTC.

The chain combines TRBV19 with TRBJ1-5; 8 bases map to TRBD1. Trimming removed 2 bases from V and 1 base from J; junction bases left unmatched: 10. The CDR3 consists of 18 residues. Germline V gene lookup returns CDR1 LNHDA and CDR2 SQIVND (reference sequence). CDR3 nucleotide sequence: TGTGCCAGTAGTATACTCGCAGGGGGCGTAAAAAGCAATCAGCCCCAGCATTTT. Translated: CASSILAGGVKSNQPQHF.

The CDR3 spells CASSLLVALSSYNEQFF. In DNA, the CDR3 is TGTGCCAGCAGCTTGCTAGTGGCCCTCAGCTCCTACAATGAGCAGTTCTTC. The chain employs TRBV5-5 and TRBJ2-1; D unresolved. Germline values: CDR1 SGHKS, CDR2 YYEKEE (reference sequence). Trimming shortened V by 1 base and J by 0 bases, and 14 bases separated the two germline ends. The CDR3 runs to 17 residues.

The J gene is TRBJ2-1, the V gene TRBV2; D is perhaps TRBD1 (6 bases). The CDR3 runs to 15 residues. V shed 4 bases and J shed 2 bases, with 12 bases lying between them. Germline values: CDR1 SNHLY, CDR2 FYNNEI. The CDR3 is CASSVRDTTYNEQFF. The DNA of the CDR3 is TGTGCCAGCAGTGTCCGGGACACGACCTACAATGAGCAGTTCTTC.

This clone was observed a handful of times. The chain uses TRBV5-6 and TRBJ2-2; D call uncertain. The V end lost 2 bases, the J end lost 6 bases, and 20 bases lay between the germline ends. The CDR3 is 17 residues long. The germline gives CDR1 SGHDT, CDR2 YYEEEE. The CDR3, as DNA: TGTGCCAGCAGCTTTTTTGGAGACGGCGGAAAGGCCGGGGAGCTGTTTTTT. Its protein is CASSFFGDGGKAGELFF.

The V gene is TRBV2, the J gene TRBJ1-1, with D unclear. CDR3 length: 13 amino acids. With 3 bases removed from V and 5 bases from J, the gap between germline ends came to 10 bases. Germline CDR1 and CDR2: SNHLY and FYNNEI. This CDR3 reads CASSEESETEAFF. In DNA form, the CDR3 reads TGTGCCAGCAGTGAGGAGTCCGAGACTGAAGCTTTCTTT.

The CDR3 DNA is TGTGCCAGCAGCCTTAGTGCAGATACGCAGTATTTT. It encodes CASSLSADTQYF. The chain carries TRBV9 and TRBJ2-3; D is unclear. The CDR3 totals 12 residues. The V gene's germline CDR1 is SGDLS and CDR2 YYNGEE. V was pared by 4 bases and J by 4 bases, with 7 bases between.

The V call is TRBV18, the J call TRBJ2-2, with 9 bases aligning to TRBD2. This CDR3 has 18 residues. The V segment lost 4 bases and the J segment 6 bases; nucleotides outside the gene matches: 15. Germline lookup yields CDR1 KGHSH and CDR2 LQKENI. The CDR3 DNA reads as TGTGCCAGCTCACGCGACCACACAGCGGGAGGTCTCGCCGGGGAGCTGTTTTTT. Its protein product is CASSRDHTAGGLAGELFF.

The chain carries TRBV7-9 and TRBJ2-3, with a possible D match to TRBD2 (6 bases). CDR3 size: 12 residues. The germline V gene has CDR1 SEHNR and CDR2 FQNEAQ (reference sequence). Deletions cut 1 base from V and 13 bases from J, with 12 bases between. The CDR3 coding sequence is TGTGCCAGCAGCTTAGGCGGGACCGCGGAGTATTTT. Protein: CASSLGGTAEYF.

The chain combines TRBV5-1 with TRBJ2-2; 8 bases line up with TRBD1. The CDR3 is 16 residues long. V lost 4 bases and J lost 1; bases outside the gene matches: 6. From germline, CDR1 is SGHRS and CDR2 YFSETQ. CDR3 nucleotides: TGCGCCAGCAGCCTACTAGGGACAGGGAACACCGGGGAGCTGTTTTTT. Translating gives CASSLLGTGNTGELFF.

The J gene is TRBJ2-5, the V gene TRBV7-8, with 7 nucleotides matching TRBD1. The V gene end was trimmed by 3 bases and the J gene end by 2 bases; junction bases not matched to a gene: 12. Looked up from germline, CDR1 is SGHVS and CDR2 is FQNEAQ. The CDR3 is made up of 17 amino acids. DNA of the CDR3: TGTGCCAGCAGCTTTTTGCCGGGACAGACAGAGCAAGAGACCCAGTACTTC. Translated, it gives CASSFLPGQTEQETQYF.

V and J are TRBV7-2 and TRBJ1-5; no reliable D call. The CDR3 sequence is 14 residues long. V was shortened by 6 bases and J by 4 bases, with 13 bases between the two germline ends. The germline V gene has CDR1 SGHTA and CDR2 FQGNSA. This CDR3 reads CASRAGSPNQPQHF. CDR3 sequence (DNA): TGTGCCAGCAGAGCCGGGTCCCCGAATCAGCCCCAGCATTTT.

CDR3 residues: CASTKVAGAYNEQFF. The CDR3 DNA sequence: TGCGCCAGCACTAAAGTAGCGGGAGCGTACAATGAGCAGTTCTTC. The genes are TRBV4-1 and TRBJ2-1; TRBD2 agrees at 9 bases. V was pared by 7 bases and J by 4 bases, with 8 bases of the junction left unmatched. This CDR3 spans 15 amino acids. Germline CDR1 and CDR2: MGHRA and YSYEKL.

This clone was seen only once. V gene TRBV6-1 combines with J gene TRBJ1-4; D unresolved. The CDR3 runs to 13 residues. V lost 6 bases and J lost 8, with 13 bases in between. Germline V gives CDR1 MNHNS, CDR2 SASEGT. Written as DNA, the CDR3 is TGTGCCAGCAGCCCCGCACATGGCGAAAAACTGTTTTTT. Residues: CASSPAHGEKLFF.

The chain employs TRBV12-5 and TRBJ1-5; TRBD1 aligns across 9 bases. With V trimmed by 0 bases and J by 0 bases, 12 bases remained unmatched. CDR1 is LGHNT, CDR2 FRNRAP, per germline. The length of the CDR3 is 20 residues. The DNA for the CDR3 is TGTGCTAGTGGTTTGGTACCTTGGACAGGGGATCGTTATAGCAATCAGCCCCAGCATTTT. This codes for CASGLVPWTGDRYSNQPQHF.

The chain joins TRBV5-6 to TRBJ1-2; D gene unclear. Trimming removed 0 bases at V and 8 bases at J, with 8 bases between. The CDR3 extends over 12 amino acids. Germline V gene lookup returns CDR1 SGHDT and CDR2 YYEEEE. The CDR3 nucleotides are TGTGCCAGCAGCTTGGGAGGGATCGGCTACACCTTC. It is translated as CASSLGGIGYTF.

V is TRBV29-1 and J is TRBJ2-1; D is ambiguous. Trimming removed 0 bases from V and 5 bases from J, with 17 bases in between. Germline V gene data show CDR1 as SQVTM and CDR2 as ANQGSEA. The CDR3 runs to 16 residues. The chain's CDR3 is CSVEDSPFSFNNEQFF. The CDR3 nucleotides read TGCAGCGTTGAAGATTCCCCCTTTTCGTTTAACAATGAGCAGTTCTTC.